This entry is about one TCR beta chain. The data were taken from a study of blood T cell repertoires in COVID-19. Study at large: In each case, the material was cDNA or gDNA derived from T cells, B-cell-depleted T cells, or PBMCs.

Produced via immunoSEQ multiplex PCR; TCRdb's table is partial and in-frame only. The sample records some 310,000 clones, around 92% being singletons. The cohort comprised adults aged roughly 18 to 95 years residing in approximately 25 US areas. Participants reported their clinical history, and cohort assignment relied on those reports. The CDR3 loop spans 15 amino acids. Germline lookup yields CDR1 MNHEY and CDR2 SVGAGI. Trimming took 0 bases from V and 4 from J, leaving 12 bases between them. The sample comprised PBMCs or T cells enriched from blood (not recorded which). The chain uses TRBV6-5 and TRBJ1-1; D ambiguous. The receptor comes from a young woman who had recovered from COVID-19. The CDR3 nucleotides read TGTGCCAGCAGTTACTCCCGGGGTTTAGGCACTGAAGCTTTCTTT. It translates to CASSYSRGLGTEAFF.